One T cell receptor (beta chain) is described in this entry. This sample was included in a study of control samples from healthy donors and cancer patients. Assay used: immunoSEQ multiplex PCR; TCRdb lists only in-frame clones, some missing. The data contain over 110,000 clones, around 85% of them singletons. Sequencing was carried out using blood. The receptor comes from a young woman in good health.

The CDR3 reads CASTAPAGGSYEQYF. The CDR3, as DNA: TGTGCCAGCACTGCCCCAGCGGGAGGATCCTACGAGCAGTACTTC. J is TRBJ2-7 and V is TRBV6-5, with 9 bases identical to TRBD2. Germline CDR1 is MNHEY and CDR2 is SVGAGI. This CDR3 comprises 15 residues. The trim removed 7 bases at V and 1 base at J, leaving 8 bases unmatched.